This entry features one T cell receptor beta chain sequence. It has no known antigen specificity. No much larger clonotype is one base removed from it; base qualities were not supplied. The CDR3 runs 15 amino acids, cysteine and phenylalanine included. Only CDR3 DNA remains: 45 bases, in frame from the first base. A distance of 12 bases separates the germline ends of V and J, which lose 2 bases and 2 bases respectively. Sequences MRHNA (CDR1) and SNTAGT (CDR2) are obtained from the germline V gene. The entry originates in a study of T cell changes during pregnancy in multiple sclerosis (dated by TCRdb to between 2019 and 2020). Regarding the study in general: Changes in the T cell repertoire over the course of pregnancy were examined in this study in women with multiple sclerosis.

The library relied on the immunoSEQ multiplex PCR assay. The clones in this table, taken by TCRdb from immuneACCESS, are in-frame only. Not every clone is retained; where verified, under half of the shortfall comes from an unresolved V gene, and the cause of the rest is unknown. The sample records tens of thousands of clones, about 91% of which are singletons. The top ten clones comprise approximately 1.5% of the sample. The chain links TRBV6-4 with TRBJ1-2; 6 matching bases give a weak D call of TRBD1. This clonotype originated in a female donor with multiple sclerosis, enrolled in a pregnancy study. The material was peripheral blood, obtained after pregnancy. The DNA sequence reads TGTGCCAGCAGTGACACGATTGGACAGAACTATGGCTACACCTTC. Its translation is CASSDTIGQNYGYTF.